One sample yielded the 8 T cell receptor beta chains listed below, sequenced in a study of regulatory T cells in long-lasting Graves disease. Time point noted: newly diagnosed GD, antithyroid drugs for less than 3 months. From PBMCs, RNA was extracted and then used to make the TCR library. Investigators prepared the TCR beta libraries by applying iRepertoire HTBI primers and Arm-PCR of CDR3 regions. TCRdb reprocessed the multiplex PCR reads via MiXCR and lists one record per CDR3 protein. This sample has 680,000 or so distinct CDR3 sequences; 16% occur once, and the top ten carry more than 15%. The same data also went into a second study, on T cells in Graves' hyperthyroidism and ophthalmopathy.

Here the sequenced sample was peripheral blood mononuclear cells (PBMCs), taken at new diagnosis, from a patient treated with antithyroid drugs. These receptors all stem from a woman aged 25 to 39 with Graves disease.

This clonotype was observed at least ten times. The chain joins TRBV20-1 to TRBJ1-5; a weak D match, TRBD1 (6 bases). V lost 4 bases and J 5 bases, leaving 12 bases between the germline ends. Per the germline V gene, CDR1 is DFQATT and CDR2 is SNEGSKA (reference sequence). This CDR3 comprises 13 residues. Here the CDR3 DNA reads TGCAGTGCTAACCGGGGGGCTGATCAGCCCCAGCATTTT. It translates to CSANRGADQPQHF.

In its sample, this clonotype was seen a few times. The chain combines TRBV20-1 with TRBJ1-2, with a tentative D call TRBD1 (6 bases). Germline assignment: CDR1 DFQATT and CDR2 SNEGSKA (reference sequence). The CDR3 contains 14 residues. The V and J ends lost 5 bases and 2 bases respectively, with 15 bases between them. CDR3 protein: CSAVHTGLNYGYTF. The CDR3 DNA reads TGCAGTGCTGTTCATACAGGGCTGAACTATGGCTACACCTTC.

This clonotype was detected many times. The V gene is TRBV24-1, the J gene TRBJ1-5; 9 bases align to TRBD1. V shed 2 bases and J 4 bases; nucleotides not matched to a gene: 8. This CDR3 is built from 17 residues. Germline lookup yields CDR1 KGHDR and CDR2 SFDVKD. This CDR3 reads CATSDSRGQGWNQPQHF. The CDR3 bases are TGTGCCACCAGTGATTCTCGGGGACAGGGCTGGAATCAGCCCCAGCATTTT.

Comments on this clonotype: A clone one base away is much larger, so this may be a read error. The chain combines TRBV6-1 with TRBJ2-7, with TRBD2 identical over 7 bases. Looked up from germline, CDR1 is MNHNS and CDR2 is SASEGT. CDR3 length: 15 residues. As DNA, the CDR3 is TGTGCCAGCAGTGAACTATTGGGGGGGATCTACGGGCAGTACTTC. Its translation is CASSELLGGIYGQYF.

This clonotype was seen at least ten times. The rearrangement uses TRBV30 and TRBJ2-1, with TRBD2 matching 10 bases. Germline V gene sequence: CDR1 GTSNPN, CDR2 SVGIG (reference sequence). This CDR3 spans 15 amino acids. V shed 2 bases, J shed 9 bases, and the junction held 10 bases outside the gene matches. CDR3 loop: CAWSRELAGGAEQFF. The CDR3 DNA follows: TGTGCCTGGAGTAGGGAGTTAGCGGGAGGTGCTGAGCAGTTCTTC.

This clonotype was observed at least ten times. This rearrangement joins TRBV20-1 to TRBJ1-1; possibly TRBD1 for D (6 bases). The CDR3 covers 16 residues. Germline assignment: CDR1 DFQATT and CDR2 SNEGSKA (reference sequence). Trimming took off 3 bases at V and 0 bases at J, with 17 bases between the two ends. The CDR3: CSARVRPGVMNTEAFF. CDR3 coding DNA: TGCAGTGCTAGGGTGAGACCAGGGGTCATGAACACTGAAGCTTTCTTT.

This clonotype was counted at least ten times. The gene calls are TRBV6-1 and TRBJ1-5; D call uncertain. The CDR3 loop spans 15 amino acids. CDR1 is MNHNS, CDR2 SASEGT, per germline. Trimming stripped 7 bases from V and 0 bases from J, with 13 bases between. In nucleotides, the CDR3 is TGTGCCAGCAAAAATGGGCAAAATAGCAATCAGCCCCAGCATTTT. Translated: CASKNGQNSNQPQHF.

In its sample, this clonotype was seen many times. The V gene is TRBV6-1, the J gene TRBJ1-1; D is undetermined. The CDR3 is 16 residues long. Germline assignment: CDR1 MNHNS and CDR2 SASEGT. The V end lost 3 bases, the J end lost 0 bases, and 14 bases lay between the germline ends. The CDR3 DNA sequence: TGTGCCAGCAGTGAGGCTTTCGGCTATATGAACACTGAAGCTTTCTTT. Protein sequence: CASSEAFGYMNTEAFF.